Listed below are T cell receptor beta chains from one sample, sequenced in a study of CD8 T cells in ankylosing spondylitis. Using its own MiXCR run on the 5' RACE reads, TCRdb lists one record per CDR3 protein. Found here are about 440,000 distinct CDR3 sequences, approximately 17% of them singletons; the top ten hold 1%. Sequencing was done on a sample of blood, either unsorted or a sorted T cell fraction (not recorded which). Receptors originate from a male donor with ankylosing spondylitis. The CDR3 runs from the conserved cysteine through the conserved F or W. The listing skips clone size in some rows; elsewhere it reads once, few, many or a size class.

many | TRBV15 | CATSQGGAVRETQYF
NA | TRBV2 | CASSEIEQGGGYTF
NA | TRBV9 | CASSTRTEQFF
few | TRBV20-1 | CSANRGPNTEAFF
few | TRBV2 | CASSLELGYEQYF
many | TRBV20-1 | CSASGGDSVSYNEQFF
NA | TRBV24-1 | CATSYRGSGELFF
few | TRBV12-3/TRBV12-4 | CASSFKGLSEQYF
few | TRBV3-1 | CASSQDPLRVYGYTF
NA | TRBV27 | CASSLLGTKNIQYF
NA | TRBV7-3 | CASSPRGGLRQETQYF
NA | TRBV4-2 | CASSQSPPDIGNTIYF
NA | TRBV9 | CASSALLIGDEQFF
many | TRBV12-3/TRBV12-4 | CASSHISGTGTYEQYF